Below, one T cell receptor (beta chain) is given with its context. Its target is not known. This record comes from a study of cytomegalovirus exposure and HLA in healthy donors. Whole-study results and caveats: Later findings reportedly placed an Asian-associated ancestry cluster below the approximately 670-donor mean for N-insertions. Reports described diagnosis of cytomegalovirus status by the classifier as highly specific and sensitive.

With 60 Vbeta and 13 Jbeta primers, the PCR was carried out. Generated by immunoSEQ multiplex PCR, the TCRdb table keeps only in-frame clones and is missing some. This sample has 120,000 or so clones, with approximately 87% found just once. Trimming took off 10 bases at V and 4 bases at J, with 11 bases between the two ends. The CDR3 is 12 residues long. Germline-derived CDR1 and CDR2 are MDHEN and SYDVKM. The chain links TRBV28 to TRBJ1-5; D perhaps matches TRBD1 (6 bases). The sequenced sample was PBMCs. This receptor was obtained from a man aged 18 to 35 in good health and CMV-seropositive. As DNA, the CDR3 is TGTGCCACCGTACAGGGAAATCAGCCCCAGCATTTT. Protein product: CATVQGNQPQHF. Drawing the rest from reference TRBV28 and TRBJ1-5, the complete variable domain is DVKVTQSSRYLVKRTGEKVFLECVQDMDHENMFWYRQDPGLGLRLIYFSYDVKMKEKGDIPEGYSVSREKKERFSLILESASTNQTSMYLCATVQGNQPQHFGDGTRLSIL.